This note documents a single TCR beta chain sequence. This clonotype appeared many times. There is no known antigen for this receptor. Base quality data are lacking; no much larger clone is found one base away. This entry belongs to a study of regulatory T cells in long-lasting Graves disease (dated by TCRdb to about 2021). Some background on the complete study: Persistent Graves' disease meant more than 5 years of antithyroid drug treatment with TSH receptor autoantibodies that stayed positive. This study used TCR sequencing and RNA sequencing of peripheral blood to compare persistent Graves' disease patients against newly diagnosed Graves' disease patients. The study was registered as a clinical trial and conducted in China. TCR sequencing covered 13 persistent and 20 or so newly diagnosed Graves' disease patients, around 35 samples in total. Persistent Graves' disease patients in the clinical cohort had taken antithyroid drugs for around 10 years on average. Broad study findings and their caveats: Lower TCR Shannon entropy and fewer highly expanded clones were observed in persistent Graves' disease patients than in newly diagnosed patients, which suggested clonal expansion. Peripheral blood alone was examined, since thyroid tissue, which constituted the primary lesion, could not be accessed. Persistent patients shared more public clonotypes among themselves (around 2,500) than newly diagnosed patients did (more than 950). Persistent disease showed preferential use of TRBV28, TRBJ1-2 and TRBJ2-5, whereas newly diagnosed disease favored TRBV20-1 and TRBJ2-1. The authors noted that the small sample size was a limitation that may lower accuracy. Sequencing and analysis were limited to the TCR beta chain.

Per the publication, the time point label means: persistent/refractory GD, antithyroid drugs over 5 years with positive TRAb. For both TCR sequencing and RNA sequencing, RNA was extracted from PBMCs in TRIzol. The diagnosis of Graves' disease was made according to American Thyroid Association guidelines. Patients were recruited from an endocrinology department in Xi'an, China. Each patient gave approximately 10 milliliters of peripheral blood, collected in an EDTA anticoagulant tube. Ficoll Paque Plus density gradient separation was used to isolate PBMCs, and no further T cell sorting was performed. An Agilent 2100 Bioanalyzer and agarose gel were used to check RNA quality, while a NanoDrop 2000 measured RNA concentration. V is clipped by 10 bases and J by 3 bases, and the sequence between their germline boundaries is 9 bases long. There are 11 amino acids in the CDR3, from cysteine to phenylalanine inclusive. Left in the record is the CDR3 DNA by itself, 33 bases read in frame from the first base.

The library came from multiplex PCR. Sequencer: Illumina HiSeq 4000. iRepertoire HTBI primers and Arm-PCR amplification of CDR3 regions were used to construct TCR beta libraries. Before sequencing, the PCR products underwent gel purification. Turning to the authors' computational methods: Across samples, 60 to 70 TRBV and 12 to 15 TRBJ segments were identified and used for gene usage analysis of CDR3 amino acid clonotypes. Filtered high-quality paired reads were merged into contigs using COPE and FqMerger. Contigs were aligned with BLAST to IMGT TRBV, TRBD and TRBJ reference genes, and CDR3 was defined per IMGT. Highly expanded clones were defined as clonotypes with a frequency above 0.1%. Repertoire diversity was measured by Shannon entropy, and V-J evenness by the Gini coefficient. Public clonotypes were defined as clonotypes shared by more than one individual. TCRdb reworked the public reads: Q25 trimming with fastp, MiXCR clone assembly, productive beta chains retained. Every entry covers one CDR3 protein and lists the most common genes and DNA from its rows. TCRdb's processing, not the authors' own work, is the source of the V and J calls. The sample contains about 430,000 distinct CDR3 sequences, about 21% of them found a single time. The ten largest clones take up 13% to 15% of the sample.

This TCR came from a female donor with Graves disease. The sequencing here drew on peripheral blood mononuclear cells (PBMCs), taken when the disease was refractory, from a patient treated with antithyroid drugs. The chain employs TRBV12-3 or TRBV12-4 and TRBJ1-1, with no confidently assigned D gene. The CDR3 protein: CATIRDTEAFF. The DNA reads TGTGCCACCATCCGGGACACTGAAGCTTTCTTT.